This T cell receptor (beta chain) was sequenced for a study of T-cell reconstitution after alpha-beta-depleted transplantation in children. Points from the study as a whole: Surviving recipient T cells and thymic progenitors accounted for the high day-60 TCRbeta diversity observed in some patients. A year post-transplant, T-cell counts and diversity derived mostly from newly produced T cells. Several hundred rapidly expanded clones from non-depleted graft cells reportedly supplied alpha-beta T cells about two months post-transplant.

This clonotype turned up a few times. Its matching antigen is unknown. Preparation of the TCRbeta library used unique molecular identifiers. TCRdb re-analysed the PCR reads in MiXCR, keeping a single row per CDR3 protein. The sample contains 250,000 to 400,000 distinct CDR3 sequences, approximately 23% of which appear only once. Trimming took off 8 bases at V and 4 bases at J, with 16 bases between the two ends. CDR3 length: 14 amino acids. The germline CDR1 and CDR2 sequences are LNHNV and YYDKDF (reference sequence). The sample was PBMCs, mostly from graft donor cells, taken 180 days after TCRalphabeta/CD19-depleted stem cell transplant. The sequence came from a male patient between 5 and 17 years old who had a stem cell transplant for acute lymphoblastic leukemia, so the T cells may come from the graft donor. The chain employs TRBV15 and TRBJ2-3; D is perhaps TRBD1 or TRBD2 (5 bases each). In DNA, the CDR3 is TGTGCCACCGGGGGAAGGCGAGACGCAGATACGCAGTATTTT. Translating gives CATGGRRDADTQYF.